These 2 T cell receptor beta chains originate from one sample sequenced in a study of CD8 T cells in Susac syndrome. RNA in amounts of roughly 0.5 to 1 ug was reverse transcribed with random hexamers. TCRdb itself ran the immunoSEQ multiplex PCR reads through MiXCR, one entry per CDR3 protein. The sample includes 65,000 to 75,000 distinct CDR3 sequences, more than 85% seen only once; the top ten take approximately 0.25%. Sequencing was performed on CD8+ T cells from PBMCs. The receptor set was obtained from a human donor in good health.

This rearrangement joins TRBV4-1 to TRBJ2-7; D perhaps matches TRBD1 (5 bases). The CDR3 contains 14 residues. Germline CDR1 MGHRA, CDR2 YSYEKL. V dropped 1 base and J dropped 3 bases, with 10 bases sitting between them. The CDR3 DNA sequence: TGCGCCAGCAGCCAAGTCGACAGCTTCTACGAGCAGTACTTC. This sequence encodes CASSQVDSFYEQYF.

The CDR3 loop is CASSSGLGEETQYF. The CDR3 DNA reads as TGTGCCAGCAGCTCGGGACTAGGAGAAGAGACCCAGTACTTC. The chain uses TRBV7-9 and TRBJ2-5, with 8 bases aligning to TRBD2. V gave up 4 bases and J gave up 3 bases; unmatched junction bases: 4. Per the germline V gene, CDR1 is SEHNR and CDR2 is FQNEAQ (reference sequence). The CDR3 runs to 14 residues.